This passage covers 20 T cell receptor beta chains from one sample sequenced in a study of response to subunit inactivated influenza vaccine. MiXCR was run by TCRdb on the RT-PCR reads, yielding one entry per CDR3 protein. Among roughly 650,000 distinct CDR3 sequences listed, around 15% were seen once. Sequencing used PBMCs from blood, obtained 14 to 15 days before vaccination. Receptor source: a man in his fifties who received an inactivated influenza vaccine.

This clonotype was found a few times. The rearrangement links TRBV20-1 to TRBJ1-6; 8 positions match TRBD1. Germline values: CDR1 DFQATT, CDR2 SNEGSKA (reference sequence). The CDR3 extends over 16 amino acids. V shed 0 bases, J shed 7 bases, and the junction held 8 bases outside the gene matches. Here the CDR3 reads CSAREIQGVRNSPLHF. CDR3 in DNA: TGCAGTGCTAGAGAAATACAGGGGGTTAGGAATTCACCCCTCCACTTT.

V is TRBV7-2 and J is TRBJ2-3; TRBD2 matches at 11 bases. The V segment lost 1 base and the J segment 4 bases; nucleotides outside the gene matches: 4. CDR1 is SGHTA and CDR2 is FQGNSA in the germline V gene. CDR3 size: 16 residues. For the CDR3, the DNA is TGTGCCAGCAGCTTAGTAGGGACTAGCGGCCCAGATACGCAGTATTTT. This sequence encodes CASSLVGTSGPDTQYF.

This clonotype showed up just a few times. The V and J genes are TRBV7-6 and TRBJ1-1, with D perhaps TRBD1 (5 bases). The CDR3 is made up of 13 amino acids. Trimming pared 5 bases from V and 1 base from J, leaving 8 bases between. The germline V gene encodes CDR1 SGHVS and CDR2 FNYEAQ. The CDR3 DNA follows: TGTGCCAGCAGCATCGACAGGAACACTGAAGCTTTCTTT. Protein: CASSIDRNTEAFF.

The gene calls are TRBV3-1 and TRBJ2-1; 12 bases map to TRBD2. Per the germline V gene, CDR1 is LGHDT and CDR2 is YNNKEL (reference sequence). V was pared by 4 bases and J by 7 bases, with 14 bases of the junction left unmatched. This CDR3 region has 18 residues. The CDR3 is CASSPKPLAGGPRNEQFF. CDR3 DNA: TGTGCCAGCAGCCCTAAACCGCTAGCGGGAGGGCCAAGGAATGAGCAGTTCTTC.

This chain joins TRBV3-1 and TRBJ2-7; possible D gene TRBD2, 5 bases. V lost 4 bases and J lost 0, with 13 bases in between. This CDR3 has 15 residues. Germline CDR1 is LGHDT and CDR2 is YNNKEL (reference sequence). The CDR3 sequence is CASSPTRLSSYEQYF. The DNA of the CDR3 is TGTGCCAGCAGCCCAACTAGGTTGAGCTCCTACGAGCAGTACTTC.

The CDR3 sequence: CATSSPGLAGADTQYF. Here the CDR3 DNA reads TGTGCCACCAGCTCCCCTGGACTAGCGGGAGCAGATACGCAGTATTTT. This chain connects TRBV15 to TRBJ2-3; 13 bases match TRBD2. In germline, CDR1 is LNHNV, CDR2 YYDKDF (reference sequence). V was clipped by 5 bases and J by 4 bases; unmatched bases: 6. There are 16 residues in the CDR3.

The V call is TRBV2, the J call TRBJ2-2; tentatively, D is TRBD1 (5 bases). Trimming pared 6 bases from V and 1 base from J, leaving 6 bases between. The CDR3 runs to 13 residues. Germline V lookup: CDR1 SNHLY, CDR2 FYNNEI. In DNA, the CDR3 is TGTGCCAGCAGACAGGAGAACACCGGGGAGCTGTTTTTT. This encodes CASRQENTGELFF.

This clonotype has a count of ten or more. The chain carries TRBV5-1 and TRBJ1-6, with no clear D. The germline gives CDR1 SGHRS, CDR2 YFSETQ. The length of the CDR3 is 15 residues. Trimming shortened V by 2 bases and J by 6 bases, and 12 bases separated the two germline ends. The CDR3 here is CASSLRDGPNSPLHF. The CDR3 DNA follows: TGCGCCAGCAGCTTACGTGACGGACCTAATTCACCCCTCCACTTT.

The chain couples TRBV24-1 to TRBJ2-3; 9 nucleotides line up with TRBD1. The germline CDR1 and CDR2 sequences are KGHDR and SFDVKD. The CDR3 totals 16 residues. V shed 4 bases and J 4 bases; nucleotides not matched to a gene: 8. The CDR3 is CATSDPGQGFPDTQYF. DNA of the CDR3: TGTGCCACCAGTGACCCGGGACAGGGTTTCCCAGATACGCAGTATTTT.

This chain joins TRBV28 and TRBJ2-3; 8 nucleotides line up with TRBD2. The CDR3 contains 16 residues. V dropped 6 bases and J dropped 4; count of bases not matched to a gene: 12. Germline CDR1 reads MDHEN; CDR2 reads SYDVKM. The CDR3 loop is CASSLSGRAFADTQYF. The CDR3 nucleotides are TGTGCCAGCAGCTTGTCCGGGAGGGCGTTTGCAGATACGCAGTATTTT.

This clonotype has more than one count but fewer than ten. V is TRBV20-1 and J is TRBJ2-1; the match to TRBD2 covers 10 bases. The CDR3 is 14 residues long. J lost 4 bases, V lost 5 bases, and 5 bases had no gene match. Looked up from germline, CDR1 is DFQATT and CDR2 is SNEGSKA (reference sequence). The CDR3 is CSALTSGDYNEQFF. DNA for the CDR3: TGCAGTGCTTTAACTAGCGGGGATTACAATGAGCAGTTCTTC.

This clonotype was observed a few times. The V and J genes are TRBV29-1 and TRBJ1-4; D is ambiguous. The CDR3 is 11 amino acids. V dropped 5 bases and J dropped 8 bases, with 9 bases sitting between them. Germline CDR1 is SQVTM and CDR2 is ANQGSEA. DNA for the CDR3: TGCAGCGTTCACGCAGGAGAAAAACTGTTTTTT. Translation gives CSVHAGEKLFF.

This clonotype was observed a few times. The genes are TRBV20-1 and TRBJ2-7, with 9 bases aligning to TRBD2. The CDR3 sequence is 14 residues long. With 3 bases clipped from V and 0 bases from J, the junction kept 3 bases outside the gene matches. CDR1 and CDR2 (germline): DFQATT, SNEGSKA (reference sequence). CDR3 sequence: CSASSGRFSYEQYF. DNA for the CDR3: TGCAGTGCTAGCAGCGGGAGGTTCTCCTACGAGCAGTACTTC.

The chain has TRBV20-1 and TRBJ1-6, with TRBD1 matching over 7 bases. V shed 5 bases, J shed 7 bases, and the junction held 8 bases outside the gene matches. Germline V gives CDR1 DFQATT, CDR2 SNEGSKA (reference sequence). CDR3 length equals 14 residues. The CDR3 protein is CSAFPGQSNSPLHF. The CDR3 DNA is TGCAGTGCTTTTCCGGGACAGTCGAATTCACCCCTCCACTTT.

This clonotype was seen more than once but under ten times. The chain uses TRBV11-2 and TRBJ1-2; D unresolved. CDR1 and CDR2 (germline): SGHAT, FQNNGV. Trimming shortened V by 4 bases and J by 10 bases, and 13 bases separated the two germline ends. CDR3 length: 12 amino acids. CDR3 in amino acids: CASSSRLAHYTF. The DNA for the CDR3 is TGTGCCAGCAGCTCACGACTCGCTCACTACACCTTC.

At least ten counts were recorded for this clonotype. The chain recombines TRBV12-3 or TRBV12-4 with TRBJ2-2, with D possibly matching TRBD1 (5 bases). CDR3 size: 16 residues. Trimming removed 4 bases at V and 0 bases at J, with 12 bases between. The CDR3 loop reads CASSWVGPTNTGELFF. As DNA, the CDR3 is TGTGCCAGCAGTTGGGTGGGGCCTACGAACACCGGGGAGCTGTTTTTT.

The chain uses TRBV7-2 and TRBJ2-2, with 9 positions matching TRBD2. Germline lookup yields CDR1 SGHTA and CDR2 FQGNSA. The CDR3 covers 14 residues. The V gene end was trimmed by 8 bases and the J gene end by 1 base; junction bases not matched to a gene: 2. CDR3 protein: CASRLAVNTGELFF. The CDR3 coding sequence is TGTGCCAGCCGACTAGCGGTGAACACCGGGGAGCTGTTTTTT.

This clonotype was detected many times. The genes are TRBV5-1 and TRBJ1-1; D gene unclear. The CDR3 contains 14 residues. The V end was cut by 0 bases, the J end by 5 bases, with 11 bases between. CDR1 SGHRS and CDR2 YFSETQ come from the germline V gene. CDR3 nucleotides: TGCGCCAGCAGCTTGGAGGGAAAACGTACTGAAGCTTTCTTT. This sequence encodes CASSLEGKRTEAFF.

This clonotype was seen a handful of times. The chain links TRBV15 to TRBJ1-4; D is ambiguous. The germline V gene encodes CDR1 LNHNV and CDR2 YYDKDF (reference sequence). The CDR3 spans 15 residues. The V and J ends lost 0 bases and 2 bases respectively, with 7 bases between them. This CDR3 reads CATSRELSTNEKLFF. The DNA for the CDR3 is TGTGCCACCAGCAGAGAATTGAGCACTAATGAAAAACTGTTTTTT.

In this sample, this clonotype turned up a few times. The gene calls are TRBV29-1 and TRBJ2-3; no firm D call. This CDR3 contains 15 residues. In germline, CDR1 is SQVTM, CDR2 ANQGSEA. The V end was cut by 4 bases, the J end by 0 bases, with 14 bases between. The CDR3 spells CSVVLVWSSTDTQYF. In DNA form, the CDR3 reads TGCAGCGTTGTCTTGGTTTGGTCTAGCACAGATACGCAGTATTTT.